This T cell receptor beta chain emerged from a study of shared clonotypes between healthy human individuals. Study-wide results and limits: What naive subsets generally showed was a larger estimated richness than memory subsets showed.

Germline lookup yields CDR1 ENHRY and CDR2 SYGVKD. CDR3 length: 15 amino acids. V lost 1 base and J 1 base, leaving 10 bases between the germline ends. Concerning this clone: Its antigen remains unidentified.

Assay used: immunoSEQ multiplex PCR; TCRdb lists only in-frame clones, some missing. This sample has millions of clones, with around nine tenths found just once. This sequence joins TRBV10-3 and TRBJ1-1, with a possible D match to TRBD1 (5 bases). The sequence came from a man aged 18-30 years in good health. Sequencing was done on a sample of naive CD4+ T cells sorted from blood. As to subset: CD45RA+ positively selected. The CDR3 loop is CAISEFGGANTEAFF. CDR3 nucleotide sequence: TGTGCCATCAGTGAGTTTGGGGGAGCGAACACTGAAGCTTTCTTT.